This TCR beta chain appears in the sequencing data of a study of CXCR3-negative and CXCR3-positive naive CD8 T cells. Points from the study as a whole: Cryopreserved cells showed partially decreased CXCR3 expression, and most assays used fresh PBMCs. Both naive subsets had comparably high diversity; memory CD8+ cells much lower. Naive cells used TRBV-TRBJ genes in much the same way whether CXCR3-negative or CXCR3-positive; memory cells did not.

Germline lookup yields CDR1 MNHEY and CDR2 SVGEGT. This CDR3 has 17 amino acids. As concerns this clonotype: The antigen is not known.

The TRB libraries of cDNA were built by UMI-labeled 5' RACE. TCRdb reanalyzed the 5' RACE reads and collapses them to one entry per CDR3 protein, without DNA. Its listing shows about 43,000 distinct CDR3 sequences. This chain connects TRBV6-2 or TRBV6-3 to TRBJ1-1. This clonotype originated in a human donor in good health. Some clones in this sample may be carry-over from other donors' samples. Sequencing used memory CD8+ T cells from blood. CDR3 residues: CASSYSRLKGQDTEAFF.